This TCR beta chain stems from a study of T cell responses to AZD1222 COVID-19 vaccine. The V end lost 5 bases, the J end lost 9 bases, and 12 bases lay between the germline ends. The CDR3 loop spans 12 amino acids. The study, taken as a whole, reports: With two AZD1222 doses given, Spike-specific TCR breadth and depth both rose.

Some clones are missing from TCRdb's copy, which holds only in-frame ones; the method was immunoSEQ multiplex PCR. The repertoire holds 150,000 to 200,000 clones, with 94% as singletons. Regarding this clone: What it binds is unknown.

The sequences come from peripheral blood, collected on day 0 of AZD1222 vaccination. The sequence was obtained from an adult in good health. The J gene is TRBJ2-3, the V gene TRBV12-3 or TRBV12-4; D is ambiguous. CDR3 residues: CASSISFPTQYF. In nucleotides, the CDR3 is TGTGCCAGCAGTATTTCATTCCCAACGCAGTATTTT.